This T cell receptor (beta chain) stems from a study of T and B cells in COVID-19 patients. On the study more broadly: Comorbidities linked to unfavorable COVID-19 outcome were present in about 90% of the roughly 20 active-infection patients.

Each TRB amplification used about 220-500 ng of genomic DNA from blood. BIOMED2 TRB-A/B primer pools were used in multiplex TRB PCR. A single record per CDR3 protein comes from TCRdb applying MiXCR to the multiplex PCR reads. The table includes some 7,800 distinct CDR3 sequences, about 26% detected once. Overall study findings and caveats: At recovery TRB diversity and richness exceeded healthy donors, after highly clonal active COVID-19 repertoires.

There are a few counts of this clonotype. Its antigen is not identified. V lost 4 bases to trimming and J lost 3 bases, with 17 bases between them. The CDR3 totals 15 residues. Per the germline V gene, CDR1 is DFQATT and CDR2 is SNEGSKA (reference sequence). The J gene is TRBJ2-3, the V gene TRBV20-1; the D is unclear. The TCR was taken from a human donor who had recovered from COVID-19. Sequencing input: blood. CDR3 in DNA: TGCAGTGCTAACGCCAAGCAATGGTTGACAGATACGCAGTATTTT. This codes for CSANAKQWLTDTQYF.